This entry lists 23 T cell receptor beta chains sequenced from one sample in a study of graft-versus-host responses after intestinal transplantation. Sequencing used immunoSEQ multiplex PCR; TCRdb keeps in-frame clones, though not all of them. Of 100,000 or so clones in the sample, about 93% were seen once. These TCRs are of unknown antigen specificity. This specimen was unstimulated CD8+ T cells sorted from spleen or lymph node cells, taken before transplant. The receptors derive from a human donor who was the organ donor for an intestinal transplant.

The rearrangement links TRBV27 to TRBJ2-3, with TRBD2 as a possible D gene (6 bases). The germline V and J ends were trimmed by 10 bases and 6 bases, with 14 bases remaining between them. Germline CDR1 reads MNHEY; CDR2 reads SMNVEV (reference sequence). This CDR3 is 12 amino acids long. This CDR3 is CANNGEEDTQYF. CDR3 sequence (DNA): TGTGCCAACAACGGGGAGGAGGATACGCAGTATTTT.

CDR3 DNA sequence: TGTGCCAGCAGTTTAGGAGGAAGCCCTACCGAGCAGTACTTC. Translated, it gives CASSLGGSPTEQYF. The chain combines TRBV27 with TRBJ2-7, with D possibly TRBD2 on 5 matching bases. Germline-derived CDR1 and CDR2 are MNHEY and SMNVEV (reference sequence). The CDR3 is made up of 14 amino acids. V was trimmed by 2 bases and J by 6 bases, leaving 14 bases between them.

V and J are TRBV4-1 and TRBJ1-1; TRBD1 agrees at 10 bases. The V gene's germline CDR1 is MGHRA and CDR2 YSYEKL. The CDR3 contains 14 residues. V shed 6 bases and J 11 bases; nucleotides not matched to a gene: 12. CDR3 amino acids: CASRGHGTGEGAFF. The CDR3 nucleotides read TGCGCCAGCAGGGGACACGGGACAGGGGAAGGGGCTTTCTTT.

J is TRBJ2-7 and V is TRBV20-1, with D unresolved. Trimming took off 2 bases at V and 4 bases at J, with 6 bases between the two ends. Per germline, CDR1 DFQATT and CDR2 SNEGSKA (reference sequence). The CDR3 totals 11 residues. The DNA for the CDR3 is TGCAGTGCTAGATGGAGATACGAGCAGTACTTC. Translated: CSARWRYEQYF.

This chain connects TRBV7-9 to TRBJ2-1, with 13 bases matching TRBD2. Germline V gene lookup returns CDR1 SEHNR and CDR2 FQNEAQ (reference sequence). The CDR3 runs 15 residues. V lost 5 bases, J lost 7 bases, and 5 bases stayed unmatched. The CDR3 DNA sequence: TGTGCCAGCAGCCAACTAGCGGGGGGGCCGAATGAGCAGTTCTTC. Protein: CASSQLAGGPNEQFF. Variable domain in full (rest from reference TRBV7-9 and TRBJ2-1): DTGVSQNPRHKITKRGQNVTFRCDPISEHNRLYWYRQTLGQGPEFLTYFQNEAQLEKSRLLSDRFSAERPKGSFSTLEIQRTEQGDSAMYLCASSQLAGGPNEQFFGPGTRLTVL.

This clone was counted once. The rearrangement links TRBV28 to TRBJ1-5; 7 bases are shared with TRBD1. This CDR3 contains 15 residues. J gave up 0 bases and V 3 bases, and 2 bases lay outside the gene matches. Germline V lookup: CDR1 MDHEN, CDR2 SYDVKM. The CDR3 DNA reads TGTGCCAGCAGTTTTACAGGGGATAGCAATCAGCCCCAGCATTTT. Translating it yields CASSFTGDSNQPQHF.

The V call is TRBV30, the J call TRBJ1-5; D gene uncertain. This CDR3 spans 14 amino acids. V lost 1 base and J lost 4, with 11 bases in between. CDR1 GTSNPN and CDR2 SVGIG come from the germline V gene (reference sequence). The CDR3 reads CAWSAIAENQPQHF. As DNA, the CDR3 is TGTGCCTGGAGTGCGATCGCAGAAAATCAGCCCCAGCATTTT.

V gene TRBV6-5 combines with J gene TRBJ2-2, with D maybe TRBD2 (6 bases). Germline CDR1 and CDR2: MNHEY and SVGAGI. V dropped 11 bases and J dropped 0 bases, with 10 bases sitting between them. This CDR3 is 13 amino acids long. Here the CDR3 reads CASGTANTGELFF. CDR3 nucleotides: TGTGCCTCCGGGACTGCGAACACCGGGGAGCTGTTTTTT.

The J gene is TRBJ1-1, the V gene TRBV10-3, with a tentative D call TRBD1 (6 bases). V lost 10 bases and J 10 bases, leaving 22 bases between the germline ends. The CDR3 loop spans 13 amino acids. The V gene's germline CDR1 is ENHRY and CDR2 SYGVKD. In nucleotides, the CDR3 is TGTGCCACCGGCACAGGGACCTCTTCTTCAGCTTTCTTT. Its translation: CATGTGTSSSAFF.

The chain uses TRBV27 and TRBJ1-6; no reliable D call. Trimming removed 6 bases at V and 4 bases at J, with 10 bases between. The CDR3 consists of 14 residues. CDR1 is MNHEY, CDR2 SMNVEV, per germline (reference sequence). CDR3: CASSILGYNSPLHF. The CDR3 DNA reads as TGTGCCAGCAGCATCCTCGGTTATAATTCACCCCTCCACTTT.

The chain links TRBV4-3 to TRBJ2-5, with 13 bases that match TRBD2. The V and J ends lost 5 bases and 1 base, in that order; junction bases with no gene match: 4. This CDR3 has 16 amino acids. Germline V lookup: CDR1 LGHNA, CDR2 YSLEER. CDR3 sequence (DNA): TGCGCCAGCAGCGAAGGACTAGCGGGAGTCCAAGAGACCCAGTACTTC. It yields the protein CASSEGLAGVQETQYF.

The gene calls are TRBV5-6 and TRBJ2-5; 10 bases are a match to TRBD2. CDR3 length equals 17 residues. After removal of 0 bases from V and 4 bases from J, the junction contained 9 bases not matched to a gene. The germline gives CDR1 SGHDT, CDR2 YYEEEE. CDR3 sequence reads: CASSLERAGGPGETQYF. The CDR3, as DNA: TGTGCCAGCAGCTTGGAGCGAGCGGGAGGGCCTGGAGAGACCCAGTACTTC.

The chain carries TRBV6-6 and TRBJ2-7, with 12 bases that match TRBD2. V lost 6 bases and J lost 5; bases outside the gene matches: 8. This CDR3 is 15 amino acids long. Germline CDR1 and CDR2: MNHNY and SVGAGI (reference sequence). Here the CDR3 reads CASSPLAGGPHEQYF. The CDR3 coding sequence is TGTGCCAGCAGCCCTCTAGCGGGAGGGCCACACGAGCAGTACTTC.

The chain is built from TRBV7-3 and TRBJ2-1; 11 nucleotides line up with TRBD1. Germline trimming cut 3 bases from V and 6 bases from J; bases unmatched to any gene: 1. This CDR3 comprises 14 residues. Looked up from germline, CDR1 is SGHTA and CDR2 is FQGTGA. The CDR3 nucleotides are TGTGCCAGCAGCTTCGGGACAGGGGGCAATGAGCAGTTCTTC. Amino acid sequence: CASSFGTGGNEQFF.

In its sample, this clone was seen once. V usage is TRBV4-1 and J usage is TRBJ2-2, with unresolved D. Deletions cut 4 bases from V and 5 bases from J, with 11 bases between. The CDR3 contains 14 residues. Germline assignment: CDR1 MGHRA and CDR2 YSYEKL. The CDR3 bases are TGCGCCAGCAGCCGGTTCCTCCGGACCGGGGAGCTGTTTTTT. This encodes CASSRFLRTGELFF.

The chain combines TRBV6-5 with TRBJ2-2, with 8 bases aligning to TRBD1. After removal of 5 bases from V and 9 bases from J, the junction contained 11 bases not matched to a gene. Per the germline V gene, CDR1 is MNHEY and CDR2 is SVGAGI. The CDR3 is 15 amino acids. The CDR3 reads CASSPWQGAGRELFF. In DNA, the CDR3 is TGTGCCAGCAGTCCCTGGCAGGGGGCAGGGCGGGAGCTGTTTTTT.

This clone appeared once. This sequence joins TRBV7-6 and TRBJ2-7; possible D gene TRBD1, 5 bases. V lost 9 bases to trimming and J lost 2 bases, with 17 bases between them. CDR1 is SGHVS and CDR2 is FNYEAQ in the germline V gene. The CDR3 length is 14 residues. The CDR3 here is CARGCMVGPYEQYF. The CDR3 DNA is TGTGCCAGGGGTTGTATGGTGGGGCCCTACGAGCAGTACTTC. The complete variable domain, with remaining parts taken from reference TRBV7-6 and TRBJ2-7, reads GAGVSQSPRYKVTKRGQDVALRCDPISGHVSLYWYRQALGQGPEFLTYFNYEAQQDKSGLPNDRFSAERPEGSISTLTIQRTEQRDSAMYRCARGCMVGPYEQYFGPGTRLTVT.

This clone was detected only once. V gene TRBV11-2 combines with J gene TRBJ2-2; possible D gene TRBD2, 5 bases. There are 14 residues in the CDR3. Germline V gene lookup returns CDR1 SGHAT and CDR2 FQNNGV. The germline V and J ends were trimmed by 1 base and 6 bases, with 9 bases remaining between them. CDR3 protein: CASSLGTSAGELFF. The DNA of the CDR3 is TGTGCCAGCAGCTTAGGTACTAGTGCCGGGGAGCTGTTTTTT.

This rearrangement joins TRBV6-1 to TRBJ2-7; 15 nucleotides agree with TRBD2. J lost 5 bases, V lost 5 bases, and 4 bases had no gene match. Germline CDR1 reads MNHNS; CDR2 reads SASEGT. This CDR3 has 15 residues. The CDR3 region is CASSRTSGGANEQYF. CDR3 in DNA: TGTGCCAGCAGTCGGACTAGCGGGGGGGCCAACGAGCAGTACTTC.

V gene TRBV9 combines with J gene TRBJ1-1, with a tentative D call TRBD1 (6 bases). From germline, CDR1 is SGDLS and CDR2 YYNGEE. This CDR3 region has 16 residues. V was clipped by 0 bases and J by 2 bases, with 14 bases between them. The CDR3 DNA follows: TGTGCCAGCAGCGTAGCTTCCAGGGGCCCTAACACTGAAGCTTTCTTT. It codes for CASSVASRGPNTEAFF.

J is TRBJ2-2 and V is TRBV19; 15 positions match TRBD2. This CDR3 has 17 amino acids. Germline CDR1 LNHDA, CDR2 SQIVND (reference sequence). J gave up 4 bases and V 5 bases, and 5 bases lay outside the gene matches. CDR3 amino acids: CASSYGTSGRSTGELFF. For the CDR3, the DNA is TGTGCCAGTAGTTACGGGACTAGCGGGAGGAGCACCGGGGAGCTGTTTTTT.

This chain connects TRBV18 to TRBJ2-2; the match to TRBD1 covers 8 bases. The CDR3 sequence is 16 residues long. Germline V gives CDR1 KGHSH, CDR2 LQKENI. Germline trimming cut 3 bases from V and 2 bases from J; bases unmatched to any gene: 5. The CDR3 coding sequence is TGTGCCAGCTCACCGGCGACAGGGGTAAACACCGGGGAGCTGTTTTTT. Its protein product is CASSPATGVNTGELFF.

V is TRBV5-4 and J is TRBJ2-7; possibly TRBD2 for D (6 bases). V shed 0 bases and J shed 2 bases, with 9 bases lying between them. CDR3 size: 14 residues. Germline V lookup: CDR1 SGHNT, CDR2 YYREEE (reference sequence). The DNA of the CDR3 is TGTGCCAGCAGCTTGGGTCCGGGAGCCTACGAGCAGTACTTC. Protein product: CASSLGPGAYEQYF.